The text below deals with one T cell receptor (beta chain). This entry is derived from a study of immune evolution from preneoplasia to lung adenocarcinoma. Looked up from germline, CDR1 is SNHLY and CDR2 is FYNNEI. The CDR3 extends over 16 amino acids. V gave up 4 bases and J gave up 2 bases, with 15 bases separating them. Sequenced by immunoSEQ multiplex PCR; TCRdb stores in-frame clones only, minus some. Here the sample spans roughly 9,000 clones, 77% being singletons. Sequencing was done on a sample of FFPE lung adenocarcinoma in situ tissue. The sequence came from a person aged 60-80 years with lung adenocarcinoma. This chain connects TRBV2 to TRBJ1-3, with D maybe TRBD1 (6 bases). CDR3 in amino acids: CASSATGGGPGNTIYF. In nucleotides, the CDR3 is TGTGCCAGCAGTGCCACTGGGGGGGGGCCTGGAAACACCATATATTTT. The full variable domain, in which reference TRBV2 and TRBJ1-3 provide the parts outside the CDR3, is EPEVTQTPSHQVTQMGQEVILRCVPISNHLYFYWYRQILGQKVEFLVSFYNNEISEKSEIFDDQFSVERPDGSNFTLKIRSTKLEDSAMYFCASSATGGGPGNTIYFGEGSWLTVV.